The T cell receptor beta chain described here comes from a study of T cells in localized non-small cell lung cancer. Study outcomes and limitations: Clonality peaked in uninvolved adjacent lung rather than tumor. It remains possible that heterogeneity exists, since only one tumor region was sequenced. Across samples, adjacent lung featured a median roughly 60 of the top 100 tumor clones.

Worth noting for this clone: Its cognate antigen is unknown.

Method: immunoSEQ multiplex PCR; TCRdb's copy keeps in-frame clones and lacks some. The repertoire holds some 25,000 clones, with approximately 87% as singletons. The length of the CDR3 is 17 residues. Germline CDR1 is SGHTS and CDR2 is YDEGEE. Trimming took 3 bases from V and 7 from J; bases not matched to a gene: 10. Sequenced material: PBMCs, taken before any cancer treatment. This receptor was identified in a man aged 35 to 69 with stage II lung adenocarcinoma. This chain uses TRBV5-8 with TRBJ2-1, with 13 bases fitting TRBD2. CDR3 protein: CASSSETTSGGLNEQFF. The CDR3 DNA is TGTGCCAGCAGCTCTGAAACGACTAGCGGGGGGTTAAATGAGCAGTTCTTC.